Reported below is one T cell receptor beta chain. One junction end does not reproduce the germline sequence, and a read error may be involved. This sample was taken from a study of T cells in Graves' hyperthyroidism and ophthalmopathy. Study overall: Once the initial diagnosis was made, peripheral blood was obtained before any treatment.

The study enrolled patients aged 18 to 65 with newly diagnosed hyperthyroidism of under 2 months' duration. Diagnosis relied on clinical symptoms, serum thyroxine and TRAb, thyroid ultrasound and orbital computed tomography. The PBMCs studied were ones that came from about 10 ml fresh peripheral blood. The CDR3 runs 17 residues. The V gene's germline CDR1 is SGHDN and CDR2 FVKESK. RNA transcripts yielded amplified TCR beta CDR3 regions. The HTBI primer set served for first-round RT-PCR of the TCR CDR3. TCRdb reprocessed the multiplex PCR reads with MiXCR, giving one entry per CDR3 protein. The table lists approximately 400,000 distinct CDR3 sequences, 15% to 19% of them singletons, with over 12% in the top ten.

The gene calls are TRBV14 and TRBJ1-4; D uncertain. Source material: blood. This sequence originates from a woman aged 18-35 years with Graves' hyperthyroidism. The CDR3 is CASSQVGHRSFNEKLFF. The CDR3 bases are TGCGCCAGCAGCCAAGTAGGGCACAGATCCTTTAATGAAAAACTGTTTTTT.